This T cell receptor (beta chain) was found in a study of blood T cell repertoires in COVID-19. As for the study in general: The United States, Italy and Spain supplied acute and convalescent COVID-19 samples.

Between the trimmed V and J ends, which lost 4 bases and 3 bases, there was a span of 16 bases. The CDR3 extends over 15 amino acids. Germline loops: CDR1 MNHEY, CDR2 SVGAGI. TCRdb keeps only in-frame clones here, not all; method: immunoSEQ multiplex PCR. The sample has around 380,000 clones; about 90% are singletons. Everyone who took part was 18 to 89 years old, and they came from 24 US areas. This clone has a handful of counts. The chain joins TRBV6-5 to TRBJ2-7; TRBD2 might be the D (6 bases). The material sequenced was PBMCs or T cells enriched from blood (not recorded which). The TCR originated in a man younger than 40 who had recovered from COVID-19. CDR3 coding DNA: TGTGCCAGCAGTTTTGGGGGAGGCGGAAACTACGAGCAGTACTTC. Amino acid sequence: CASSFGGGGNYEQYF.